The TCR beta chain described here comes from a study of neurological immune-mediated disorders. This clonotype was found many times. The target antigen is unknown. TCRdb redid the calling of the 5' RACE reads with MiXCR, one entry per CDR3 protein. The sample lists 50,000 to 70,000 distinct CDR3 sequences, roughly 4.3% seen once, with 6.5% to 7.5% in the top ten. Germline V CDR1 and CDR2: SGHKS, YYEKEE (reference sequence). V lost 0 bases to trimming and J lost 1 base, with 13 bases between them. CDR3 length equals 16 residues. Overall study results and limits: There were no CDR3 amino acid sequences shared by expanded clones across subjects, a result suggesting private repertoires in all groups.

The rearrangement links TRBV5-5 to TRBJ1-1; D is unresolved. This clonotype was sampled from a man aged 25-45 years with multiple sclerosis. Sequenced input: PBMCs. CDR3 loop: CASSLAMGIENTEAFF. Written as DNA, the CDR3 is TGTGCCAGCAGCTTGGCCATGGGGATAGAGAACACTGAAGCTTTCTTT. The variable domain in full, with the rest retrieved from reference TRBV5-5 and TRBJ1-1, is DAGVTQSPTHLIKTRGQQVTLRCSPISGHKSVSWYQQVLGQGPQFIFQYYEKEERGRGNFPDRFSARQFPNYSSELNVNALLLGDSALYLCASSLAMGIENTEAFFGQGTRLTVV.